This T cell receptor (beta chain) is drawn from a study of blood T cell repertoires in COVID-19. At the level of the study: Samples of COVID-19 (acute and convalescent) were obtained from the United States, Italy and Spain. From T cells, B-cell-depleted T cells, or PBMCs came the material, which was cDNA or gDNA.

Produced via immunoSEQ multiplex PCR; TCRdb's table is partial and in-frame only. The data hold about 11,000 clones, with 80% to 90% observed a single time. Losses at the gene ends were 4 bases for V and 6 bases for J; bases not matched to a gene: 3. Per the germline V gene, CDR1 is SNHLY and CDR2 is FYNNEI. The CDR3 runs 12 residues. Material for sequencing was peripheral blood. This sequence was found in a human donor in a cohort sampled during active COVID-19. V gene TRBV2 combines with J gene TRBJ2-7; the match to TRBD2 covers 7 bases. CDR3: CASSARGFEQYF. CDR3 nucleotide sequence: TGTGCCAGCAGTGCGCGGGGGTTCGAGCAGTACTTC.